Sequencing of this T cell receptor (beta chain) was carried out in a study of OX40 agonist ivuxolimab in advanced cancers. Germline V gives CDR1 MDHEN, CDR2 SYDVKM. Trimming left V 4 bases short and J 6 bases short, with 21 bases between. This CDR3 comprises 17 residues. Sequencing was performed with immunoSEQ multiplex PCR; in TCRdb, only in-frame clones are kept and a portion is missing. The sample lists 72,000 or so clones; 88% were seen once. The chain couples TRBV28 to TRBJ2-2, with D possibly TRBD2 on 5 matching bases. The sample was CD4+ or CD8+ T cells sorted from blood, taken in a trial of the OX40 agonist ivuxolimab. The clonotype comes from an adult with an advanced solid tumor such as melanoma, head and neck, liver or kidney cancer. The CDR3 protein is CASSSYGVVSAPGELFF. In DNA form, the CDR3 reads TGTGCCAGCAGTTCGTACGGGGTGGTTTCGGCACCCGGGGAGCTGTTTTTT.